This TCR beta chain was identified in a study of T cells in Graves' hyperthyroidism and ophthalmopathy. Patients were excluded because of uncontrolled infection, other autoimmune disease, pregnancy or lactation. CDR1 is KGHSH, CDR2 LQKENI, per germline. The V end was cut by 3 bases, the J end by 8 bases, with 10 bases between. The CDR3 covers 12 residues. Study-wide points: A 13 V-J signature model discriminated ophthalmopathy versus stable hyperthyroidism. The majority of expanded thyroid clonotypes above 0.001 also appeared in blood.

RNA transcripts served as the template for amplifying TCR beta CDR3 regions. The TCR CDR3 was amplified in a first-round RT-PCR using the HTBI primer set. From the multiplex PCR reads, TCRdb called clonotypes with MiXCR, one entry per CDR3 protein. The sample contains fewer than 600,000 distinct CDR3 sequences, 12% to 15% of which appear only once. In this sample, this clonotype turned up many times. Its antigen is not identified. J is TRBJ1-1 and V is TRBV18, with D perhaps TRBD1 (6 bases). The TCR was taken from a woman aged 40 to 50 with Graves' hyperthyroidism. The sample comprised blood. The CDR3 bases are TGTGCCAGCTCACCGCTACAGGGAGAAGCTTTCTTT. Amino acid sequence: CASSPLQGEAFF.